A single sample is the source of the 3 T cell receptor beta chains below, sequenced in a study of identical twins. TCRdb reanalysed the 5' RACE reads using MiXCR and keeps one entry per CDR3 protein. The sample lists about 530,000 distinct CDR3 sequences, 20% to 25% occurring once. The same specimen was also included in a second study, on yellow fever vaccine responses in identical twins.

The sample taken for sequencing was CD4+ T cells sorted from blood. The origin of the receptors is a woman between 18 and 29 years old in good health.

This clonotype was seen a handful of times. This chain links TRBV4-1 with TRBJ2-3, with D tentatively TRBD2 (5 bases). The germline V gene encodes CDR1 MGHRA and CDR2 YSYEKL. V was cut by 2 bases and J by 4 bases, with 10 bases left in between. The CDR3 spans 14 residues. The CDR3, as DNA: TGCGCCAGCAGCCAACGGACTGGCGCAGATACGCAGTATTTT. This gives the protein CASSQRTGADTQYF.

This chain links TRBV20-1 with TRBJ2-3; TRBD1 aligns across 12 bases. Germline CDR1 is DFQATT and CDR2 is SNEGSKA (reference sequence). V was clipped by 5 bases and J by 1 base; unmatched bases: 4. This CDR3 is built from 15 residues. This CDR3 is CSAGTGGVGTDTQYF. CDR3 nucleotides: TGCAGTGCTGGGACAGGGGGCGTGGGCACAGATACGCAGTATTTT.

The chain combines TRBV20-1 with TRBJ2-1; tentatively, D is TRBD1 or TRBD2 (5 bases each). Per the germline V gene, CDR1 is DFQATT and CDR2 is SNEGSKA (reference sequence). The CDR3 has 16 amino acids. Trimming cost V 2 bases and J 9 bases, with 23 bases left between them. The CDR3 loop reads CSARWPGNLKRGEQFF. DNA for the CDR3: TGCAGTGCTAGATGGCCGGGGAATCTAAAAAGGGGTGAGCAGTTCTTC.